Listed below are T cell receptor beta chains from one sample, sequenced in a study of T cells in Graves' hyperthyroidism and ophthalmopathy. TCRdb recomputed calls from the multiplex PCR reads with MiXCR, one row per CDR3 protein. The data hold 500,000 or so distinct CDR3 sequences, with more than 15% observed a single time. Sequencing was performed on blood. The receptors stem from a woman younger than 45 with Graves' ophthalmopathy. Both conserved end residues are part of each CDR3. D genes are given only for firm matches. Only part of the rows carry a size: once, few, many, or a class if the clone is expanded.

J | D | V | size | DNA | CDR3
TRBJ2-2 | - | TRBV28 | few | TGTGCCAGCTTCGGGTGGTACACCGGGGAGCTGTTTTTT | CASFGWYTGELFF
TRBJ2-5 | - | TRBV2 | many | TGTGCCAGCAGTGAGGATAGGAGGGAGACCCAGTACTTC | CASSEDRRETQYF
TRBJ2-7 | TRBD2 | TRBV7-8 | many | TGTGCCAGCAGCTTAGGGGGGACTAGCGGTCCTGAAAGGAGCTCCTACGAGCAGTACTTC | CASSLGGTSGPERSSYEQYF
TRBJ2-7 | - | TRBV19 | few | TGTGCCAGTAGTGTCACTCTAGCAGCCTACGAGCAGTACTTC | CASSVTLAAYEQYF
TRBJ2-1 | TRBD1 | TRBV7-2 | many | TGTGCCAGCAGCCCGACAGGGGGCCGCGAGGAGTTCTTC | CASSPTGGREEFF
TRBJ1-5 | - | TRBV5-1 | many | TGCGCCAGCAGCGTTGGAGATAGCAATCAGCCCCAGCATTTT | CASSVGDSNQPQHF
TRBJ2-7 | - | TRBV27 | many | TGTGCCAGCAGTTTCTTTACCGGCTCCTACGAGCAGTACTTC | CASSFFTGSYEQYF
TRBJ2-3 | - | TRBV6-1 | - | TGTGCCAGCAGTGAAGGTGGGGCGACAGCCACAGATACGCAGTATTTT | CASSEGGATATDTQYF
TRBJ2-7 | - | TRBV9 | - | TGTGCCAGCAGCGTAGGCTGGGGATCGGGCTCCTACGAGCAGTACTTC | CASSVGWGSGSYEQYF
TRBJ2-7 | - | TRBV4-3 | - | TGCGCCAGCAGCCAAGCTCAGGGGAACTCCTACGAGCAGTACTTC | CASSQAQGNSYEQYF
TRBJ2-7 | TRBD1 | TRBV6-1 | many | TGTGCCAGCAGTCAACTCGTGGGACAGGCCTACGAGCAGTACTTC | CASSQLVGQAYEQYF
TRBJ1-3 | - | TRBV28 | once | TGTGCCAGCAGACTACGGAACTCTGGAAACACCATATATTTT | CASRLRNSGNTIYF
TRBJ2-5 | TRBD2 | TRBV24-1 | many | TGTGCCACCAGTGATCCGGGACTAGCGGGACAAGAGACCCAGTACTTC | CATSDPGLAGQETQYF
TRBJ1-6 | TRBD1 | TRBV30 | many | TGTGCCTGGAGTGAGATTTGGGGACAGGGAGCGTCACCCCTCCACTTT | CAWSEIWGQGASPLHF
TRBJ2-7 | - | TRBV5-6 | many | TGTGCCAGCGAGTGGGACGGGTCCTACGAGCAGTACTTC | CASEWDGSYEQYF
TRBJ2-7 | - | TRBV29-1 | - | TGCAGCGTTGCCGGACAGGGAGGGTACGAGCAGTACTTC | CSVAGQGGYEQYF
TRBJ1-1 | TRBD1 | TRBV28 | many | TGTGCCAGCAGTCCCTGGACAGGGAACACTGAAGCTTTCTTT | CASSPWTGNTEAFF
TRBJ2-7 | - | TRBV27 | few | TGTGCCAGCAGTTCCCCCGGAGGGGGTCTTCCCTACGAGCAGTACTTC | CASSSPGGGLPYEQYF